This T cell receptor (beta chain) was found in a study of blood T cell repertoires in COVID-19. This clone was observed a handful of times. Assay used: immunoSEQ multiplex PCR; TCRdb lists only in-frame clones, some missing. This sample has about 150,000 clones; 80% to 90% occur once, and the top ten carry about 7.2%. The CDR3 has 16 amino acids. Trimming removed 5 bases at V and 1 base at J, with 17 bases between. Germline V CDR1 and CDR2: SEHNR, FQNEAQ (reference sequence). The rearrangement joins TRBV7-9 to TRBJ1-2; D is unresolved. The specimen was peripheral blood. This TCR came from a woman aged 45-65 years in a cohort sampled during active or convalescent COVID-19. The chain's CDR3 is CASSQTILANNYGYTF. The CDR3 DNA is TGTGCCAGCAGCCAAACGATCTTGGCAAATAACTATGGCTACACCTTC.